One sample yielded the 27 T cell receptor beta chains listed below, sequenced in a study of blood T cell repertoires in COVID-19. TCRdb's table, derived via immunoSEQ multiplex PCR, lists solely in-frame clones and lacks some. This sample has approximately 230,000 clones; 70% to 90% occur once, and the top ten carry around 3%. The sequencing sample was made of peripheral blood. These receptor sequences come from a man aged 18 to 35 with active or convalescent COVID-19.

In the case of this clone: The same CDR3 arises from other DNA sequences in this sample as well. V and J are TRBV5-1 and TRBJ1-3; D might be TRBD1 (5 bases). V was clipped by 2 bases and J by 3 bases, with 9 bases between them. Germline CDR1 is SGHRS and CDR2 is YFSETQ. The CDR3 has 14 residues. The CDR3 DNA follows: TGCGCCAGCAGCTTAACAGGTAGTGGAAACACCATATATTTT. It translates to CASSLTGSGNTIYF.

The CDR3, as DNA: TGTGCCAGCAAGTCCCCAGGGTTTGGGTACGAGCAGTACTTC. This translates into CASKSPGFGYEQYF. This chain links TRBV28 with TRBJ2-7; a possible D gene is TRBD1 (5 bases). Germline CDR1 and CDR2: MDHEN and SYDVKM. Trimming pared 7 bases from V and 4 bases from J, leaving 17 bases between. The CDR3 contains 14 residues.

The gene calls are TRBV9 and TRBJ1-6; no definite D call. The CDR3 sequence is 14 residues long. V gave up 2 bases and J gave up 6 bases, with 9 bases separating them. From germline, CDR1 is SGDLS and CDR2 YYNGEE. CDR3: CASSVGFVNSPLHF. CDR3 in DNA: TGTGCCAGCAGCGTGGGCTTCGTTAATTCACCCCTCCACTTT.

The chain links TRBV11-2 to TRBJ1-1; D is possibly TRBD1 (5 bases). The CDR3 contains 15 residues. The V gene lost 10 bases and the J gene lost 4 bases, with 22 bases spanning the gap. From germline, CDR1 is SGHAT and CDR2 FQNNGV. CDR3 sequence (DNA): TGTGCCACCTCGTATGGCCCCGGCAGGGCCACTGAAGCTTTCTTT. It translates to CATSYGPGRATEAFF.

This chain links TRBV7-2 with TRBJ1-2, with a possible D match to TRBD1 (5 bases). The V and J ends lost 1 base and 2 bases respectively, with 11 bases between them. From germline, CDR1 is SGHTA and CDR2 FQGNSA. CDR3 length equals 15 residues. The DNA for the CDR3 is TGTGCCAGCAGCTTAGGGTCCTCAGGGAACTATGGCTACACCTTC. Translated: CASSLGSSGNYGYTF.

The CDR3 nucleotides read TGTGCCATCAGTGGGACTAGCGGGATCACCTACGAGCAGTACTTC. It translates to CAISGTSGITYEQYF. The V gene is TRBV10-3, the J gene TRBJ2-7; 12 positions match TRBD2. Germline V lookup: CDR1 ENHRY, CDR2 SYGVKD. Trimming cost V 4 bases and J 2 bases; bases outside gene matches: 3. The CDR3 is 15 residues long.

The V gene is TRBV18, the J gene TRBJ2-1, with 13 bases matching TRBD2. V lost 4 bases to trimming and J lost 4 bases; unmatched junction nucleotides: 4. Germline V CDR1 and CDR2: KGHSH, LQKENI. The CDR3 is 16 residues long. The CDR3 DNA reads TGTGCCAGCTCACTCCGGACTAGCGGGGGATACAATGAGCAGTTCTTC. It yields the protein CASSLRTSGGYNEQFF. Full variable domain (outside the CDR3, taken from reference TRBV18 and TRBJ2-1): NAGVMQNPRHLVRRRGQEARLRCSPMKGHSHVYWYRQLPEEGLKFMVYLQKENIIDESGMPKERFSAEFPKEGPSILRIQQVVRGDSAAYFCASSLRTSGGYNEQFFGPGTRLTVL.

This chain joins TRBV15 and TRBJ2-1, with 10 bases lining up with TRBD1. Germline lookup yields CDR1 LNHNV and CDR2 YYDKDF (reference sequence). V shed 2 bases, J shed 3 bases, and the junction held 7 bases outside the gene matches. The CDR3 covers 17 residues. The CDR3 is CATSRPPGQGSYNEQFF. The CDR3 nucleotides are TGTGCCACCAGCAGACCTCCGGGACAGGGGAGCTACAATGAGCAGTTCTTC.

The chain has TRBV12-5 and TRBJ2-3, with D tentatively TRBD2 (5 bases). Germline V gene lookup returns CDR1 LGHNT and CDR2 FRNRAP. The V end lost 4 bases, the J end lost 2 bases, and 13 bases lay between the germline ends. The CDR3 spans 15 residues. CDR3 loop: CASGYGLTTTDTQYF. CDR3 in DNA: TGTGCTAGTGGTTACGGACTCACTACCACAGATACGCAGTATTTT.

The rearrangement links TRBV11-2 to TRBJ1-2, with TRBD1 matching over 7 bases. CDR1 and CDR2 from the germline V gene are SGHAT and FQNNGV. This CDR3 spans 14 amino acids. V gave up 5 bases and J gave up 7 bases; unmatched junction bases: 10. The CDR3 loop reads CASSRPGRGAGYTF. The CDR3 DNA follows: TGTGCCAGCAGCCGGCCGGGCAGGGGGGCTGGCTACACCTTC.

The J gene is TRBJ2-2, the V gene TRBV14; 7 bases are a match to TRBD2. Per the germline V gene, CDR1 is SGHDN and CDR2 is FVKESK. This CDR3 is built from 16 residues. V was pared by 4 bases and J by 6 bases, with 11 bases of the junction left unmatched. The CDR3 protein is CASSPRLVLAAGELFF. In DNA form, the CDR3 reads TGTGCCAGCAGCCCACGACTAGTTCTAGCGGCCGGGGAGCTGTTTTTT.

The gene calls are TRBV29-1 and TRBJ2-3, with 7 bases aligning to TRBD1. The CDR3 contains 16 residues. Germline V gene data show CDR1 as SQVTM and CDR2 as ANQGSEA. J lost 2 bases, V lost 1 base, and 9 bases had no gene match. CDR3 sequence reads: CSVEAWDRLSTDTQYF. The CDR3 DNA is TGCAGCGTTGAAGCCTGGGACAGACTATCCACAGATACGCAGTATTTT.

The chain links TRBV6-2 or TRBV6-3 to TRBJ2-5; TRBD2 matches at 8 bases. V lost 6 bases and J lost 11; bases outside the gene matches: 11. The CDR3 loop spans 13 amino acids. CDR1 and CDR2 from the germline V gene are MNHEY and SVGEGT. This CDR3 is CASSPPRLAPQYF. The CDR3 DNA reads TGTGCCAGCAGCCCCCCTCGACTAGCGCCTCAGTACTTC.

CDR3: CASHPSEGGVYEQYF. The CDR3 DNA sequence: TGTGCCAGCCACCCTTCCGAGGGTGGGGTCTACGAGCAGTACTTC. The rearrangement joins TRBV28 to TRBJ2-7; possibly TRBD2 for D (5 bases). CDR1 MDHEN and CDR2 SYDVKM come from the germline V gene. V was shortened by 8 bases and J by 3 bases, with 20 bases between the two germline ends. This CDR3 has 15 residues.

The chain couples TRBV7-9 to TRBJ1-5, with 10 bases that match TRBD1. This CDR3 is 19 amino acids long. Germline CDR1 reads SEHNR; CDR2 reads FQNEAQ (reference sequence). V gave up 5 bases and J gave up 0 bases; unmatched junction bases: 13. The CDR3 DNA reads TGTGCCAGCAGCGGCGGCCCCGGGACAGGGGTGAATAGCAATCAGCCCCAGCATTTT. Its translation is CASSGGPGTGVNSNQPQHF.

CDR3 in amino acids: CASSLDPGNSEQFF. CDR3 DNA: TGTGCCAGCAGCTTAGATCCAGGAAACTCAGAGCAGTTCTTC. This chain links TRBV7-2 with TRBJ2-1; D is undetermined. The V gene lost 1 base and the J gene lost 10 bases, with 14 bases spanning the gap. The CDR3 has 14 amino acids. Germline V CDR1 and CDR2: SGHTA, FQGNSA.

The chain couples TRBV2 to TRBJ2-3; 7 bases align to TRBD2. CDR1 is SNHLY, CDR2 FYNNEI, per germline. CDR3 size: 21 residues. V was pared by 7 bases and J by 5 bases, with 30 bases of the junction left unmatched. The CDR3 sequence: CASNPPKGTQTTSAGRDTQYF. CDR3 bases: TGTGCCAGCAACCCCCCCAAGGGCACGCAGACAACTAGCGCTGGTCGAGATACGCAGTATTTT.

The chain has TRBV6-6 and TRBJ2-7; 9 bases map to TRBD1. Germline lookup yields CDR1 MNHNY and CDR2 SVGAGI (reference sequence). The ends lost 4 bases at V and 4 bases at J; junction bases unmatched: 2. This CDR3 has 13 amino acids. CDR3 sequence (DNA): TGTGCCAGCAGTTCCGGACAGGGGTACGAGCAGTACTTC. Translated, it gives CASSSGQGYEQYF.

The V call is TRBV7-3, the J call TRBJ1-1, with 7 bases identical to TRBD1. J lost 4 bases, V lost 4 bases, and 0 bases had no gene match. Germline V gives CDR1 SGHTA, CDR2 FQGTGA. CDR3 size: 12 residues. DNA for the CDR3: TGTGCCAGCAGCTCAGGGGGCACTGAAGCTTTCTTT. The encoded protein is CASSSGGTEAFF.

The chain has TRBV19 and TRBJ1-1, with a tentative D call TRBD1 (5 bases). The CDR3 covers 14 residues. V was clipped by 5 bases and J by 6 bases, with 16 bases between them. CDR1 is LNHDA and CDR2 is SQIVND in the germline V gene (reference sequence). The CDR3 is CASSWGGTGAEAFF. The CDR3 DNA sequence: TGTGCCAGTAGTTGGGGAGGGACTGGGGCTGAAGCTTTCTTT.

J is TRBJ1-1 and V is TRBV4-2; D is unclear. CDR3 length: 15 residues. Germline V lookup: CDR1 LGHNA, CDR2 YNFKEQ. V was clipped by 0 bases and J by 0 bases, with 8 bases between them. The CDR3 sequence: CASSQDPRMNTEAFF. The CDR3 DNA sequence: TGTGCCAGCAGCCAAGATCCCAGGATGAACACTGAAGCTTTCTTT.

This rearrangement joins TRBV6-2 or TRBV6-3 to TRBJ1-1; 9 bases are a match to TRBD1. The ends lost 6 bases at V and 5 bases at J; junction bases unmatched: 10. This CDR3 comprises 15 residues. Germline V gene sequence: CDR1 MNHEY, CDR2 SVGEGT. The CDR3 nucleotides are TGTGCCAGCAGCGATGGGGGACAGGGTGGAACTGAAGCTTTCTTT. Translated: CASSDGGQGGTEAFF.

This chain uses TRBV3-1 (or the pseudogene TRBV3-2) with TRBJ2-1, with 7 bases identical to TRBD2. Germline assignment: CDR1 LGHDT and CDR2 YNNKEL (reference sequence). The ends lost 0 bases at V and 0 bases at J; junction bases unmatched: 5. There are 17 residues in the CDR3. This CDR3 reads CASSQDVGGSSYNEQFF. The CDR3 DNA sequence: TGTGCCAGCAGCCAAGATGTCGGGGGGAGCTCCTACAATGAGCAGTTCTTC.

As to this clone: The same CDR3 can be traced to other DNA sequences in this sample. The J gene is TRBJ1-2, the V gene TRBV5-4; 9 positions agree with TRBD1. CDR3 length: 14 amino acids. Germline V gene data show CDR1 as SGHNT and CDR2 as YYREEE (reference sequence). Losses at the gene ends were 0 bases for V and 3 bases for J; bases not matched to a gene: 0. As DNA, the CDR3 is TGTGCCAGCAGCTTGGGACAGGGGGACTATGGCTACACCTTC. It is translated as CASSLGQGDYGYTF.

About this clone itself: At the DNA level, this CDR3 is encoded by other sequences in the same sample as well. V usage is TRBV7-2 and J usage is TRBJ2-7, with 7 bases that match TRBD1. This CDR3 contains 13 residues. The V segment lost 1 base and the J segment 7 bases; nucleotides outside the gene matches: 4. Germline-derived CDR1 and CDR2 are SGHTA and FQGNSA. DNA of the CDR3: TGTGCCAGCAGCTTAGAGGGGGCCAGTGAGCAGTACTTC. Encoded protein: CASSLEGASEQYF.

The sample holds a few counts of this clone. The chain is built from TRBV7-9 and TRBJ2-1; 7 bases are a match to TRBD2. Germline CDR1 SEHNR, CDR2 FQNEAQ (reference sequence). J lost 2 bases, V lost 4 bases, and 5 bases had no gene match. The CDR3 runs 15 residues. CDR3 region: CASSSSSGPYNEQFF. Here the CDR3 DNA reads TGTGCCAGCAGCTCCTCTAGCGGACCCTACAATGAGCAGTTCTTC.

The chain links TRBV9 to TRBJ2-6, with 8 bases that match TRBD1. The CDR3 is made up of 18 amino acids. From germline, CDR1 is SGDLS and CDR2 YYNGEE. V trimming: 2 bases; J trimming: 0 bases; junction bases outside the gene matches: 7. This chain's CDR3 is CASSVGTGPSSGANVLTF. The CDR3 coding sequence is TGTGCCAGCAGCGTCGGGACAGGCCCTAGCTCTGGGGCCAACGTCCTGACTTTC.